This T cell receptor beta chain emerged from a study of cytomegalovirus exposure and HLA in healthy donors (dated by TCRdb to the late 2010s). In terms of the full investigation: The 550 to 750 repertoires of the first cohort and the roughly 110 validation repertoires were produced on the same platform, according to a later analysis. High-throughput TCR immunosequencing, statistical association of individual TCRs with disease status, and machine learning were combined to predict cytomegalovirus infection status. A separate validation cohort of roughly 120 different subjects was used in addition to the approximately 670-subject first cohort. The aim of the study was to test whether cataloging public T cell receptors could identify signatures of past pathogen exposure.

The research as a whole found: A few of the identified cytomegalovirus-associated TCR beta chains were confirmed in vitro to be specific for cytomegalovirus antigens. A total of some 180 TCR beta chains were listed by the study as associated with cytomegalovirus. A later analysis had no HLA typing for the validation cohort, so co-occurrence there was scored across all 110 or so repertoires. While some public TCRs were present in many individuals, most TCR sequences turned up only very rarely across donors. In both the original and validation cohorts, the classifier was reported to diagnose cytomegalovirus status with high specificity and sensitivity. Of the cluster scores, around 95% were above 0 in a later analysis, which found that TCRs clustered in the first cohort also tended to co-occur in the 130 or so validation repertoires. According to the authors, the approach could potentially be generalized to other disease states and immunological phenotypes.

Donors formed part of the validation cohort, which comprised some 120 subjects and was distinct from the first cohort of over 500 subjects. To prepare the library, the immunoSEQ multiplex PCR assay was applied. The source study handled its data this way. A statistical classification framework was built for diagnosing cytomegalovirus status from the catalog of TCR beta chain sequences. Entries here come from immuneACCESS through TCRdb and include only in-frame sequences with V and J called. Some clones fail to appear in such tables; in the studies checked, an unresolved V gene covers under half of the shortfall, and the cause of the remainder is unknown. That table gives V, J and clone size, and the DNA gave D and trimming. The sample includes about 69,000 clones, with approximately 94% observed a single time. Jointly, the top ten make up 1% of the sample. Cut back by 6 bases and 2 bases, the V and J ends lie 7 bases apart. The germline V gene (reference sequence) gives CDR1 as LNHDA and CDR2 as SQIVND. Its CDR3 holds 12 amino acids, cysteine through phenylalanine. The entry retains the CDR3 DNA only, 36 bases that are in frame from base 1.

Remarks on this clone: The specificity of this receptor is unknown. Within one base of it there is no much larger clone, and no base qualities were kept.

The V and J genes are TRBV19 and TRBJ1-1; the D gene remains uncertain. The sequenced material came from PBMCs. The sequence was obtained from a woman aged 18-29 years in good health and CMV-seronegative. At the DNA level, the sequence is TGTGCCAGTAGCTTAAAAAACACTGAAGCTTTCTTT. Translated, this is CASSLKNTEAFF.